The 25 T cell receptor beta chains below come from one sample, sequenced in a study of T cell responses to AZD1222 COVID-19 vaccine. Some clones are missing from TCRdb's copy, which holds only in-frame ones; the method was immunoSEQ multiplex PCR. The data show more than 85,000 clones, approximately 89% seen once. Material: peripheral blood, obtained on day 0 of AZD1222 vaccination. These TCRs come from an adult in good health.

The V and J genes are TRBV15 and TRBJ2-7; D might be TRBD1 (5 bases). The CDR3 extends over 16 amino acids. Germline V gene data show CDR1 as LNHNV and CDR2 as YYDKDF (reference sequence). The V end lost 3 bases, the J end lost 2 bases, and 17 bases lay between the germline ends. The CDR3 region is CATSSHIFGATYEQYF. The CDR3 DNA is TGTGCCACCAGCAGCCATATTTTTGGGGCCACCTACGAGCAGTACTTC.

V usage is TRBV6-6 and J usage is TRBJ1-6; weak D call: TRBD1 (5 bases). Trimming shortened V by 6 bases and J by 8 bases, and 14 bases separated the two germline ends. Germline V lookup: CDR1 MNHNY, CDR2 SVGAGI (reference sequence). The CDR3 has 14 amino acids. The chain's CDR3 is CASSSKQDYSPLHF. The DNA of the CDR3 is TGTGCCAGCAGCAGCAAACAGGACTATTCACCCCTCCACTTT.

V is TRBV2 and J is TRBJ1-1; TRBD1 matches 8 bases. This CDR3 is built from 14 residues. V dropped 6 bases and J dropped 0; count of bases not matched to a gene: 3. Germline V gives CDR1 SNHLY, CDR2 FYNNEI. The CDR3 loop is CASSGQGLNTEAFF. The CDR3 DNA reads TGTGCCAGCAGCGGACAGGGATTGAACACTGAAGCTTTCTTT.

The chain joins TRBV3-1 (or the pseudogene TRBV3-2) to TRBJ2-7; D gene unclear. The CDR3 runs 13 residues. The V end was cut by 4 bases, the J end by 0 bases, with 7 bases between. Germline V gene lookup returns CDR1 LGHDT and CDR2 YNNKEL (reference sequence). CDR3 DNA: TGTGCCAGCAGCCTTACACCCTCCTACGAGCAGTACTTC. Translated: CASSLTPSYEQYF.

J is TRBJ2-7 and V is TRBV6-5; 10 bases map to TRBD1. The germline V gene encodes CDR1 MNHEY and CDR2 SVGAGI. V was pared by 11 bases and J by 4 bases, with 11 bases of the junction left unmatched. This CDR3 is 14 amino acids long. Here the CDR3 reads CAGRRDRGSYEQYF. DNA of the CDR3: TGTGCCGGACGCCGGGACAGGGGCTCGTACGAGCAGTACTTC.

The gene calls are TRBV5-1 and TRBJ2-3; D assignment may be TRBD1 or TRBD2 (5 bases each). Deletions cut 3 bases from V and 3 bases from J, with 11 bases between. This CDR3 region has 14 residues. The germline V gene has CDR1 SGHRS and CDR2 YFSETQ. In DNA, the CDR3 is TGCGCCAGCAGCTCCGAGGGGCCAACAGATACGCAGTATTTT. This gives the protein CASSSEGPTDTQYF.

The V and J genes are TRBV6-5 and TRBJ1-5, with D maybe TRBD1 (5 bases). Germline CDR1 reads MNHEY; CDR2 reads SVGAGI. The CDR3 loop spans 15 amino acids. Between the trimmed V and J ends, which lost 0 bases and 6 bases, there was a span of 12 bases. The CDR3 nucleotides are TGTGCCAGCAGTTACTCGTACCGGGGCGGTCAGCCCCAGCATTTT. The encoded protein is CASSYSYRGGQPQHF.

The rearrangement joins TRBV10-3 to TRBJ2-1; 7 bases align to TRBD2. This CDR3 spans 17 amino acids. J was trimmed by 0 bases and V by 5 bases; bases with no gene match: 10. Looked up from germline, CDR1 is ENHRY and CDR2 is SYGVKD. CDR3 region: CAISRGGAGFSYNEQFF. The CDR3 nucleotides read TGTGCCATCAGTCGGGGAGGGGCAGGGTTCTCCTACAATGAGCAGTTCTTC.

This chain uses TRBV6-5 with TRBJ1-2, with 8 bases identical to TRBD1. V gave up 4 bases and J gave up 5 bases; unmatched junction bases: 9. The CDR3 consists of 15 residues. CDR1 and CDR2 from the germline V gene are MNHEY and SVGAGI. CDR3 residues: CASSSPGQAGYGYTF. The CDR3, as DNA: TGTGCCAGCAGTTCCCCGGGACAGGCGGGATATGGCTACACCTTC.

This clone was counted once. The V gene is TRBV3-1 (or the pseudogene TRBV3-2), the J gene TRBJ2-1; 12 nucleotides align to TRBD2. Trimming at V came to 4 bases and at J to 2 bases, leaving 6 bases not matched to a gene. CDR3 length: 17 amino acids. Germline V lookup: CDR1 LGHDT, CDR2 YNNKEL (reference sequence). Written as DNA, the CDR3 is TGTGCCAGCAGCCGACAACTAGCGGGAGGCGCCTACAATGAGCAGTTCTTC. It specifies CASSRQLAGGAYNEQFF.

The rearrangement links TRBV19 to TRBJ1-3; maybe TRBD1 (5 bases). Germline assignment: CDR1 LNHDA and CDR2 SQIVND (reference sequence). The CDR3 covers 15 residues. Trimming removed 6 bases at V and 4 bases at J, with 16 bases between. The CDR3 nucleotides read TGTGCCAGTAGCGACCTCAGGGTTGCCGGAAACACCATATATTTT. This sequence encodes CASSDLRVAGNTIYF.

This chain joins TRBV6-5 and TRBJ1-6; a weak D match, TRBD1 (6 bases). V was cut by 8 bases and J by 0 bases, with 8 bases left in between. In germline, CDR1 is MNHEY, CDR2 SVGAGI. This CDR3 has 14 residues. The CDR3 region has the DNA TGTGCCAGCGGGGGCCGCTCCTATAATTCACCCCTCCACTTT. It specifies CASGGRSYNSPLHF.

The chain uses TRBV5-1 and TRBJ1-1; possible D gene TRBD1, 5 bases. The CDR3 is 15 amino acids. V dropped 0 bases and J dropped 0 bases, with 9 bases sitting between them. Looked up from germline, CDR1 is SGHRS and CDR2 is YFSETQ. DNA of the CDR3: TGCGCCAGCAGCTTGGGGCAGGGCATGAACACTGAAGCTTTCTTT. Translated: CASSLGQGMNTEAFF.

The rearrangement joins TRBV7-6 to TRBJ1-4; weak D call: TRBD1 (5 bases). The CDR3 has 13 amino acids. The germline CDR1 and CDR2 sequences are SGHVS and FNYEAQ. The V gene lost 10 bases and the J gene lost 0 bases, with 9 bases spanning the gap. The CDR3 is CATGGATNEKLFF. The CDR3 bases are TGTGCCACCGGGGGTGCAACTAATGAAAAACTGTTTTTT.

The chain joins TRBV3-1 (or the pseudogene TRBV3-2) to TRBJ2-7; 8 nucleotides agree with TRBD1. Germline CDR1 is LGHDT and CDR2 is YNNKEL (reference sequence). The CDR3 is 13 residues long. V lost 0 bases, J lost 11 bases, and 6 bases stayed unmatched. CDR3 amino acids: CASSQDAGGKEYF. CDR3 DNA sequence: TGTGCCAGCAGCCAAGATGCAGGGGGCAAAGAGTACTTC.

This chain connects TRBV15 to TRBJ2-3; 7 bases line up with TRBD1. Germline CDR1 reads LNHNV; CDR2 reads YYDKDF (reference sequence). The length of the CDR3 is 16 residues. V shed 0 bases and J 2 bases; nucleotides not matched to a gene: 5. CDR3 sequence (DNA): TGTGCCACCAGCAGAGATGGGACAGTTCTCACAGATACGCAGTATTTT. Translating it yields CATSRDGTVLTDTQYF.

This chain links TRBV6-5 with TRBJ1-1, with D uncertain. The V end was cut by 6 bases, the J end by 6 bases, with 8 bases between. The CDR3 loop spans 11 amino acids. CDR1 MNHEY and CDR2 SVGAGI come from the germline V gene. CDR3 sequence: CASSSPAEAFF. The CDR3, as DNA: TGTGCCAGCAGCTCGCCGGCTGAAGCTTTCTTT.

This clone was observed a single time. This chain connects TRBV7-9 to TRBJ1-3; D is uncertain. The germline V gene encodes CDR1 SEHNR and CDR2 FQNEAQ (reference sequence). V was clipped by 0 bases and J by 0 bases, with 6 bases between them. CDR3 length: 15 residues. The CDR3: CASSLASSSGNTIYF. CDR3 coding DNA: TGTGCCAGCAGCTTAGCGTCAAGCTCTGGAAACACCATATATTTT.

The DNA of the CDR3 is TGTGCCAGCAGTTTGGGGACAAGCTCCTACGAGCAGTACTTC. This sequence encodes CASSLGTSSYEQYF. This rearrangement joins TRBV27 to TRBJ2-7, with D possibly being TRBD1 (6 bases). This CDR3 region has 14 residues. Trimming took 3 bases from V and 0 from J, leaving 9 bases between them. CDR1 and CDR2 from the germline V gene are MNHEY and SMNVEV (reference sequence).

In the case of this clone: Different DNA sequences within this sample yield the same CDR3. This sequence joins TRBV7-9 and TRBJ1-5; 8 positions agree with TRBD1. Trimming removed 1 base from V and 2 bases from J; junction bases left unmatched: 1. Germline V CDR1 and CDR2: SEHNR, FQNEAQ (reference sequence). There are 15 residues in the CDR3. For the CDR3, the DNA is TGTGCCAGCAGCTTAGGGGGACAGGGCAATCAGCCCCAGCATTTT. This translates into CASSLGGQGNQPQHF. The full variable domain, its missing parts supplied by reference TRBV7-9 and TRBJ1-5, is DTGVSQNPRHKITKRGQNVTFRCDPISEHNRLYWYRQTLGQGPEFLTYFQNEAQLEKSRLLSDRFSAERPKGSFSTLEIQRTEQGDSAMYLCASSLGGQGNQPQHFGDGTRLSIL.

The V and J genes are TRBV13 and TRBJ2-5, with 8 nucleotides matching TRBD2. V shed 6 bases, J shed 5 bases, and the junction held 8 bases outside the gene matches. CDR1 is PRHDT and CDR2 is FYEKMQ in the germline V gene (reference sequence). CDR3 size: 14 residues. CDR3 nucleotide sequence: TGTGCCAGCAGAACTAGCGGAGTAGGGGAGACCCAGTACTTC. The encoded protein is CASRTSGVGETQYF. Using reference TRBV13 and TRBJ2-5 for the parts outside the CDR3, the full variable domain is AAGVIQSPRHLIKEKRETATLKCYPIPRHDTVYWYQQGPGQDPQFLISFYEKMQSDKGSIPDRFSAQQFSDYHSELNMSSLELGDSALYFCASRTSGVGETQYFGPGTRLLVL.

The chain carries TRBV6-5 and TRBJ2-7; D gene unclear. V was shortened by 0 bases and J by 3 bases, with 12 bases between the two germline ends. The CDR3 runs 15 residues. CDR1 MNHEY and CDR2 SVGAGI come from the germline V gene. CDR3 DNA: TGTGCCAGCAGTTACTCGGAACGTGGCGGCTACGAGCAGTACTTC. It yields the protein CASSYSERGGYEQYF.

The chain uses TRBV6-5 and TRBJ1-1; D perhaps matches TRBD1 (5 bases). Germline V gene sequence: CDR1 MNHEY, CDR2 SVGAGI. Between the trimmed V and J ends, which lost 6 bases and 0 bases, there was a span of 8 bases. The CDR3 length is 13 residues. The DNA of the CDR3 is TGTGCCAGCAGGCAGGGCTTGAACACTGAAGCTTTCTTT. It is translated as CASRQGLNTEAFF.

A remark on this clone: The junction and the germline gene differ at one end; a read error may be behind it. This sequence joins TRBV18 and TRBJ1-1, with 7 bases lining up with TRBD1. Per germline, CDR1 KGHSH and CDR2 LQKENI. The length of the CDR3 is 15 residues. CDR3 amino acids: CASSPSTGMKTEAFF. DNA of the CDR3: TGTGCCAGCTCACCCTCGACAGGGATGAAAACTGAAGCTTTCTTT.

This clone was observed a few times. The chain employs TRBV28 and TRBJ2-2, with 7 nucleotides matching TRBD2. This CDR3 contains 18 residues. The germline CDR1 and CDR2 sequences are MDHEN and SYDVKM. Trimming cost V 5 bases and J 0 bases; bases outside gene matches: 12. The CDR3 DNA reads as TGTGCCAGCAGTCCAGCTGTGGGAGGGGTCTCGAACACCGGGGAGCTGTTTTTT. Protein product: CASSPAVGGVSNTGELFF.